These 2 T cell receptor beta chains came from one sample sequenced in a study of T cells in Graves' hyperthyroidism and ophthalmopathy. TCR beta CDR3 regions were amplified from RNA transcripts. Primed by the HTBI set, a first-round RT-PCR was run on the TCR CDR3. TCRdb processed the multiplex PCR reads anew with MiXCR; each CDR3 protein has one entry. The sample lists 500,000 to 600,000 distinct CDR3 sequences; approximately 44% were seen once. The sequenced material came from peripheral blood or thyroid tissue (not recorded which). The origin of the receptors is a woman younger than 35 with Graves' hyperthyroidism.

This clonotype was recorded a few times. CDR3 sequence reads: CASGWTGSDTSQYF. CDR3 DNA sequence: TGCGCCAGCGGCTGGACAGGGTCCGATACTTCGCAGTATTTT. The V call is TRBV5-1, the J call TRBJ2-3; TRBD1 matches at 8 bases. CDR1 and CDR2 from the germline V gene are SGHRS and YFSETQ. V was clipped by 7 bases and J by 10 bases; unmatched bases: 14. The CDR3 length is 14 residues. The full variable domain, in which reference TRBV5-1 and TRBJ2-3 provide the parts outside the CDR3, is KAGVTQTPRYLIKTRGQQVTLSCSPISGHRSVSWYQQTPGQGLQFLFEYFSETQRNKGNFPGRFSGRQFSNSRSEMNVSTLELGDSALYLCASGWTGSDTSQYFGPGTRLTVL.

This clonotype was observed at least ten times. The chain carries TRBV13 and TRBJ2-2; D uncertain. The CDR3 has 15 residues. The V and J ends lost 5 bases and 3 bases respectively, with 13 bases between them. Germline CDR1 reads PRHDT; CDR2 reads FYEKMQ (reference sequence). The CDR3 nucleotides are TGTGCCAGCAGCCTTTCTTCGGTGTACACCGGGGAGCTGTTTTTT. Translation gives CASSLSSVYTGELFF.